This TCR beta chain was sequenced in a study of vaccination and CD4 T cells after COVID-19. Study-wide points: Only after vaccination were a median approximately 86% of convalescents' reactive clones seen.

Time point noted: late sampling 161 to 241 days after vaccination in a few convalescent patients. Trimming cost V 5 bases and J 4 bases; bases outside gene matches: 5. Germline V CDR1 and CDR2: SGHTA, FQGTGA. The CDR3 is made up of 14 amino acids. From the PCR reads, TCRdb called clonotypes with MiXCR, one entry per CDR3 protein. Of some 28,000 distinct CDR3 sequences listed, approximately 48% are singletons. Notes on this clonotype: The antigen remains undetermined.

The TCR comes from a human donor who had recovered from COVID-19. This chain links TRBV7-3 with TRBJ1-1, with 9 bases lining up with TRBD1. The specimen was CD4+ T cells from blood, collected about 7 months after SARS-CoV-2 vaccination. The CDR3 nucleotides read TGTGCCAGCAGCCCAGGACAGGGGTTCACTGAAGCTTTCTTT. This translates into CASSPGQGFTEAFF.